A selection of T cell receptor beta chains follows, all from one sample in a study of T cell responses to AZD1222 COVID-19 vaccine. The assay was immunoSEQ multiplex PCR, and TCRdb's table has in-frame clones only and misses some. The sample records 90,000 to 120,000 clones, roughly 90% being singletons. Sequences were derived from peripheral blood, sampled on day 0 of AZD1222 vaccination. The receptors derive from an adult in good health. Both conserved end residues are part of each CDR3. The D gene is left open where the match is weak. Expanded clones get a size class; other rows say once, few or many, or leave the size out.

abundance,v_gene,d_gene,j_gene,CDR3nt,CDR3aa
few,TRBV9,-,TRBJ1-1,TGTGCCAGCAGCGCTTCGGGGGAATTGGCTTTCTTT,CASSASGELAFF
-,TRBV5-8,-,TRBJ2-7,TGTGCCAGCAGCTTTGGCGGAACCTACGAGCAGTACTTC,CASSFGGTYEQYF
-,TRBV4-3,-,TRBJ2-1,TGCGCCAGCAGCAGGGGACTGCCGGGGTATGAGCAGTTCTTC,CASSRGLPGYEQFF
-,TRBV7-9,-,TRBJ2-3,TGTGCCAGCAGCTTAGGCTTAGGGGTTGGAGATACGCAGTATTTT,CASSLGLGVGDTQYF
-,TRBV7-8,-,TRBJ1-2,TGTGCCAGCAGCTTAGTCTCCGACTTAAGGGGGTATGGCTACACCTTC,CASSLVSDLRGYGYTF
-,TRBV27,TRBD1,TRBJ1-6,TGTGCCAGCAGTTTAGACAGGGGGCAATCACCCCTCCACTTT,CASSLDRGQSPLHF
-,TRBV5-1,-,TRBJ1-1,TGCGCCAGCCGAACCTCCGTCGGGGGGATCACTGAAGCTTTCTTT,CASRTSVGGITEAFF
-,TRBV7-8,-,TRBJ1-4,TGTGCCAGCAGCTTAGTTGGGCGTGAGTCTGAAAAACTGTTTTTT,CASSLVGRESEKLFF
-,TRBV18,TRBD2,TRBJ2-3,TGTGCCAGCTCGCCGGGACTAGCGCGAGATACGCAGTATTTT,CASSPGLARDTQYF
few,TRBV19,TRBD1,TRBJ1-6,TGTGCCAGCAGGACAGGGGAGCTTGATAATTCACCCCTCCACTTT,CASRTGELDNSPLHF
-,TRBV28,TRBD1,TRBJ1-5,TGTGCCAGCGAGGGACAGGCCGCAGGGCCCCAGCATTTT,CASEGQAAGPQHF
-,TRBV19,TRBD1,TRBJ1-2,TGTGCCAGTAGTATGCGGGACAGGGGGCTTGGCTACACCTTC,CASSMRDRGLGYTF
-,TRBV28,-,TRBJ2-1,TGTGCCAGCAGTCACTACAGGGACCACAATGAGCAGTTCTTC,CASSHYRDHNEQFF
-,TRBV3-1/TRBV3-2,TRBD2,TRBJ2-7,TGTGCCAGCAGCTTTAGCGGGAGTCGGACCTACGAGCAGTACTTC,CASSFSGSRTYEQYF
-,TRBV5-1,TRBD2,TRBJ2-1,TGCGCCAGCAGCTTGGAGGGCCTAGCGGGGGGAAGCAATGAGCAGTTCTTC,CASSLEGLAGGSNEQFF
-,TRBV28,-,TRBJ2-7,TGTGCCAGCAGTTCCCCAGGTAGCCTCTCCTACGAGCAGTACTTC,CASSSPGSLSYEQYF
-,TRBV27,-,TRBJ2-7,TGTGCCAGCAGTCTTGGGCAGCCAGATCGGAGGGTGCAGTACTTC,CASSLGQPDRRVQYF
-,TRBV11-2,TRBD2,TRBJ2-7,TGTGCCAGCAGCGTCCGGGGGGGGCGAATCGCGCAGTACTTC,CASSVRGGRIAQYF
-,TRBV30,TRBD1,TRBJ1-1,TGTGCCTGGAGCCCCCGGGACAGGGCTGTAATGAACACTGAAGCTTTCTTT,CAWSPRDRAVMNTEAFF
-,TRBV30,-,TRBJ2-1,TGTGCCTGGAGTGTGGGGGAGAGCTCCTACAATGAGCAGTTCTTC,CAWSVGESSYNEQFF
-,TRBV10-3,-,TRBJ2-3,TGTGCCATCAGTGGGGGGACACAACTCACAGATACGCAGTATTTT,CAISGGTQLTDTQYF
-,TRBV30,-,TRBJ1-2,TGTGCCTGGAGATCACTGAAAGCTAACTATGGCTACACCTTC,CAWRSLKANYGYTF
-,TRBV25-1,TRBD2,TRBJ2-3,TGTGCCAGCAGCCCTGCTAGCGGGACGAGCACAGATACGCAGTATTTT,CASSPASGTSTDTQYF
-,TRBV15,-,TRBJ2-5,TGTGCCACCAGCAACGGAGATAAAGAGACCCAGTACTTC,CATSNGDKETQYF
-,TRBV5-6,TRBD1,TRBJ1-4,TGTGCCAGCAGCCGGACAGGGGAGAATGAAAAACTGTTTTTT,CASSRTGENEKLFF
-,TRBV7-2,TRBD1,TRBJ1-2,TGTGCCAGCAGCACAGGATTCAGGGGGAACTATGGCTACACCTTC,CASSTGFRGNYGYTF
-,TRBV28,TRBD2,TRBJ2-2,TGTGCCAGCAGTTTGGCTAGCGGCACCGGGGAGCTGTTTTTT,CASSLASGTGELFF
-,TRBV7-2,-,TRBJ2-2,TGTGCCAGCAGCTTAGTGACGGGAATCGGGGAGCTGTTTTTT,CASSLVTGIGELFF
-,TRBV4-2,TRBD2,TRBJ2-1,TGTGCCAGCAGCCAAGGGGGGCTAGCGGGCGTCTCCTACAATGAGCAGTTCTTC,CASSQGGLAGVSYNEQFF
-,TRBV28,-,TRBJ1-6,TGTGCCAGCATCATAGGAGGGAGCTCCTATAATTCACCCCTCCACTTT,CASIIGGSSYNSPLHF
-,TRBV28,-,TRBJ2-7,TGTGCCAGCAGGCCGGGACAAAACTACGAGCAGTACTTC,CASRPGQNYEQYF
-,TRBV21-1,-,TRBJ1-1,TGTGCCAGCAGCCAGAACCAACGCTCTGAAGCTTTCTTT,CASSQNQRSEAFF
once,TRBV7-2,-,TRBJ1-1,TGTGCCAGCAGCTACAGGGTTGGTACTGAAGCTTTCTTT,CASSYRVGTEAFF
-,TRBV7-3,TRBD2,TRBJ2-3,TGTGCCAGCAGCCTTATGGGGCTAGCGGGCACAGATACGCAGTATTTT,CASSLMGLAGTDTQYF
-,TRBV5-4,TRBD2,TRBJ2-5,TGTGCCAGCAGCTTGGGTGCGGGAGGGGAGGAGACCCAGTACTTC,CASSLGAGGEETQYF
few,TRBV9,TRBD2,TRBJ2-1,TGTGCCAGCGGCTTGGGACTAGCGGGAGTTGAGCAGTTCTTC,CASGLGLAGVEQFF
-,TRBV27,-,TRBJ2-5,TGTGCCAGCAGTTTTACAGGGTCCCAAGAGACCCAGTACTTC,CASSFTGSQETQYF
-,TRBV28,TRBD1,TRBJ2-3,TGTGCCAGCAGGGCCTGGACAGGGGTCACAGATACGCAGTATTTT,CASRAWTGVTDTQYF
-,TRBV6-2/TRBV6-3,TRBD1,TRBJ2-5,TGTGCCAGCAGTTACCTCCCCGGGACAGGGGAGACCCAGTACTTC,CASSYLPGTGETQYF
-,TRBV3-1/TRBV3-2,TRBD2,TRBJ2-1,TGTGCCAGCACCCCGCGACTAGCGGGGGCCGTAGGGCAGTTCTTC,CASTPRLAGAVGQFF
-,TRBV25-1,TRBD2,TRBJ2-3,TGTGCCAGCAGTGAATTATCTAGCGGGACCCTTAGCACAGATACGCAGTATTTT,CASSELSSGTLSTDTQYF
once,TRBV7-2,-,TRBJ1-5,TGTGCCAGCAGCTTATTGTCCTATAGCAATCAGCCCCAGCATTTT,CASSLLSYSNQPQHF
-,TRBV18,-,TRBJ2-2,TGTGCCAGCTCAGCCGCCCAGACCGGGGAGCTGTTTTTT,CASSAAQTGELFF
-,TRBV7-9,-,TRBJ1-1,TGTGCCAGCAGCACGACAGGATGGACTGAAGCTTTCTTT,CASSTTGWTEAFF
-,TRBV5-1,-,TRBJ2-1,TGCGCCAGCAGCGTACTAGTGGCCTCCTACAATGAGCAGTTCTTC,CASSVLVASYNEQFF
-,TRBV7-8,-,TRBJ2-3,TGTGCCAGCAGCGTGGACAACACAGATACGCAGTATTTT,CASSVDNTDTQYF
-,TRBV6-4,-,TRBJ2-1,TGTGCCAGCCGGGATCAAGCGGGCAATGAGCAGTTCTTC,CASRDQAGNEQFF
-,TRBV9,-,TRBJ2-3,TGTGCCAGCAGCGTAGCTGAGGGTACGCAGTATTTT,CASSVAEGTQYF
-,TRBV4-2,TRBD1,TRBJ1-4,TGTGCCAGCAGCACGACGCTGCGACAGGGGGGTGAAAAACTGTTTTTT,CASSTTLRQGGEKLFF
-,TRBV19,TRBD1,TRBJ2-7,TGTGCCAGCGGTGACAGGGGTTTTCCCCTCTACGAGCAGTACTTC,CASGDRGFPLYEQYF
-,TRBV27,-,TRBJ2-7,TGTGCCAGCTGCTCTAGGGACTGCTACGAGCAGTACTTC,CASCSRDCYEQYF
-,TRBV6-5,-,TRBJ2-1,TGTGCCAGCAGTTCCACAGGGTCCTCCTACAATGAGCAGTTCTTC,CASSSTGSSYNEQFF
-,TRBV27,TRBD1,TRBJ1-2,TGTGCCAGCAGTTCAAGGACAGGGGGCCCCTCGGGCTACACCTTC,CASSSRTGGPSGYTF
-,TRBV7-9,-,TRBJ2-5,TGTGCCAGCAGCTTGAGAAGGGGGGGCGAGACCCAGTACTTC,CASSLRRGGETQYF
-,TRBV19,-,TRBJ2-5,TGTGCCAGTAGTACCCAGGGGGGTCTTGAGACCCAGTACTTC,CASSTQGGLETQYF
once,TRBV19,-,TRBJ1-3,TGTGCCAGTAGTTTCGGACCCTCTGGAAACACCATATATTTT,CASSFGPSGNTIYF
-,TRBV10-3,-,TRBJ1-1,TGTGCCATCAGCCCGACGGGGGACACTGAAGCTTTCTTT,CAISPTGDTEAFF